The TCR beta chain under discussion was sequenced for a study of T cell changes during pregnancy in multiple sclerosis. Sequenced by immunoSEQ multiplex PCR; TCRdb stores in-frame clones only, minus some. Here the sample spans about 50,000 clones, more than 85% being singletons. Germline V gene sequence: CDR1 LGHNA, CDR2 YNFKEQ. V lost 4 bases and J lost 8, with 21 bases in between. This CDR3 has 16 residues. The rearrangement uses TRBV4-2 and TRBJ2-1; D may be TRBD2 (7 bases). The specimen was CD8+ T cells from peripheral blood mononuclear cells, collected after pregnancy. The receptor was derived from a female donor with multiple sclerosis, enrolled in a pregnancy study. This chain's CDR3 is CASSPLGAGAGDEQFF. DNA for the CDR3: TGTGCCAGCAGCCCCCTGGGTGCGGGGGCCGGGGATGAGCAGTTCTTC.